This paragraph covers one T cell receptor beta chain sequence. These data are taken from a study of T cell changes during pregnancy in multiple sclerosis. This CDR3 comprises 16 residues. Trimming at V came to 9 bases and at J to 1 base, leaving 15 bases not matched to a gene. In germline, CDR1 is SNHLY, CDR2 FYNNEI. Here immunoSEQ multiplex PCR was the method, and the copy in TCRdb shows in-frame clones only, minus some. This sample has tens of thousands of clones; approximately 93% occur once, and the top ten carry roughly 3%. The V gene is TRBV2, the J gene TRBJ2-7; 7 bases match TRBD1. The specimen comprised CD8+ T cells from peripheral blood mononuclear cells, sampled in the second trimester of pregnancy. The clonotype was recovered from a female donor with multiple sclerosis, enrolled in a pregnancy study. CDR3 sequence reads: CASSRDSQTVSYEQYF. CDR3 nucleotides: TGTGCCAGTTCCCGGGACAGCCAGACAGTTTCCTACGAGCAGTACTTC.